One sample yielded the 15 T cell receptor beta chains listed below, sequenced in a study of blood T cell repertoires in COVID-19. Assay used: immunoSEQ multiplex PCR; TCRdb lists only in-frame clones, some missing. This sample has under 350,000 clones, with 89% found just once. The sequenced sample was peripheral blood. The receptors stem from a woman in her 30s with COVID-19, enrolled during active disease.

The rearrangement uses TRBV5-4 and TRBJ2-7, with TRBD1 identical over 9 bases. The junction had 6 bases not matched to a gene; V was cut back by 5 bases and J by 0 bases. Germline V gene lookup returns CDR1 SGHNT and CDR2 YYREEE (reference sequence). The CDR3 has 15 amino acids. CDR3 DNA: TGTGCCAGCAGTACCGACAGGGGGAGCTCCTACGAGCAGTACGTC. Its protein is CASSTDRGSSYEQYV.

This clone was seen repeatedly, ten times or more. The chain's CDR3 is CASTRTPQNTEAFF. DNA for the CDR3: TGTGCCAGCACTCGGACACCTCAGAACACTGAAGCTTTCTTT. The chain carries TRBV6-5 and TRBJ1-1; maybe TRBD1 (5 bases). Deletions cut 7 bases from V and 1 base from J, with 13 bases between. Germline values: CDR1 MNHEY, CDR2 SVGAGI. The CDR3 totals 14 residues.

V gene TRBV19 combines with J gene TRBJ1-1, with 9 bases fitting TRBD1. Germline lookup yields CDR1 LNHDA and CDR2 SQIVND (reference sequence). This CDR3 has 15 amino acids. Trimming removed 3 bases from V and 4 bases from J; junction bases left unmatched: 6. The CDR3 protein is CASSIGTGFATEAFF. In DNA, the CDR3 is TGTGCCAGTAGTATCGGGACAGGGTTTGCCACTGAAGCTTTCTTT.

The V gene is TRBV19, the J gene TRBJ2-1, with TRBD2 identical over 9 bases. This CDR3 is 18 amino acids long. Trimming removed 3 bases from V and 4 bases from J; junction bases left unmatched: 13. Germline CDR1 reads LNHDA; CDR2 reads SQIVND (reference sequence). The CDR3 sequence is CASSIRAGGSSPYNEQFF. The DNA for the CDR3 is TGTGCCAGTAGTATTCGGGCGGGGGGGTCCTCTCCTTACAATGAGCAGTTCTTC.

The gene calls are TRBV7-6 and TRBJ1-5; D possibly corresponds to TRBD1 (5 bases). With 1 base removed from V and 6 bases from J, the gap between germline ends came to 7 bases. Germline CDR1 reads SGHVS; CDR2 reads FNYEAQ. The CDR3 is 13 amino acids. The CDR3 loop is CASSLGQGQPQHF. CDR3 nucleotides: TGTGCCAGCAGCTTAGGGCAGGGTCAGCCCCAGCATTTT.

The CDR3 region is CASSYIANTDTQYF. The CDR3 bases are TGTGCCAGCAGTTACATAGCCAACACAGATACGCAGTATTTT. The rearrangement links TRBV6-2 or TRBV6-3 to TRBJ2-3; D gene unclear. Germline CDR1 reads MNHEY; CDR2 reads SVGEGT. V was clipped by 2 bases and J by 2 bases, with 8 bases between them. CDR3 length: 14 amino acids.

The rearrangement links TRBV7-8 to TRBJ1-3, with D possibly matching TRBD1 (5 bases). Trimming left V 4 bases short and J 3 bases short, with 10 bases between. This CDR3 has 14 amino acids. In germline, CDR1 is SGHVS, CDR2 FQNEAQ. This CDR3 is CASSSRQNGNTIYF. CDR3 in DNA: TGTGCCAGCAGCTCCAGACAGAATGGAAACACCATATATTTT. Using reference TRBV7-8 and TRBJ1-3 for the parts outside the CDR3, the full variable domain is GAGVSQSPRYKVAKRGQDVALRCDPISGHVSLFWYQQALGQGPEFLTYFQNEAQLDKSGLPSDRFFAERPEGSVSTLKIQRTQQEDSAVYLCASSSRQNGNTIYFGEGSWLTVV.

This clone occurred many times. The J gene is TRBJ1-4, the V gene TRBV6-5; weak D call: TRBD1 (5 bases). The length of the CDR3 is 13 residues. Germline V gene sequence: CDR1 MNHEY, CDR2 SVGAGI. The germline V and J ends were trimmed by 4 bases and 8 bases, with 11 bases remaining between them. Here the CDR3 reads CASSSGTPEKLFF. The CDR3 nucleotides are TGTGCCAGCAGTTCCGGGACTCCGGAAAAACTGTTTTTT.

In nucleotides, the CDR3 is TGTGCCAGCACAGGGACAGTTAGACACACTGAAGCTTTCTTT. Its translation is CASTGTVRHTEAFF. The rearrangement uses TRBV18 and TRBJ1-1; 7 positions match TRBD1. Germline-derived CDR1 and CDR2 are KGHSH and LQKENI. The CDR3 spans 14 residues. V gave up 8 bases and J gave up 3 bases; unmatched junction bases: 9.

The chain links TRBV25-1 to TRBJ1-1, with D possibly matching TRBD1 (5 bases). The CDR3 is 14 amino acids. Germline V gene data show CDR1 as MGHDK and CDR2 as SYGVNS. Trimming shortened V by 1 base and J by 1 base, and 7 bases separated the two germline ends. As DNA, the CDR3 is TGTGCCAGCAGTGAATTGGGGGGGAACACTGAAGCTTTCTTT. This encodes CASSELGGNTEAFF.

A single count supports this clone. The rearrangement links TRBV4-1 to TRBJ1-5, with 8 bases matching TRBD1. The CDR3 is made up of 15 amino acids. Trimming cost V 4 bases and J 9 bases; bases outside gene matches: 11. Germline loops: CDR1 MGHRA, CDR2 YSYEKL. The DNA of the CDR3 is TGCGCCAGCAGCCCTAATTTCGACAGGGGTCGGCCCCAGCATTTT. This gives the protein CASSPNFDRGRPQHF.

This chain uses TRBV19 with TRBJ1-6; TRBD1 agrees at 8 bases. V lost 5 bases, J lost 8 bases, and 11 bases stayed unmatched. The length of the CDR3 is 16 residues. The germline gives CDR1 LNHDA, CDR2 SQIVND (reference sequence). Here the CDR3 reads CASSHPRTGSHSPLHF. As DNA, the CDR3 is TGTGCCAGTAGTCACCCCCGGACAGGGTCGCATTCACCCCTCCACTTT.

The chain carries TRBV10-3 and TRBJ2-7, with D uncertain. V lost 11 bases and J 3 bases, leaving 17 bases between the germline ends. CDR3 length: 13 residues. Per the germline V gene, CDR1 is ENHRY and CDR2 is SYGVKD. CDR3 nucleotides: TGTGCCTCACAAGGAGAAGTTTTCTACGAGCAGTACGTC. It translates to CASQGEVFYEQYV.

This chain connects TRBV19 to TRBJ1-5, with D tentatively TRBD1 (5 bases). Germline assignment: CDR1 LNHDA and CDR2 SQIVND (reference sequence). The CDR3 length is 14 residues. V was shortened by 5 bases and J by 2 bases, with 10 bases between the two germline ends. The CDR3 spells CASSRGRGNQPQHF. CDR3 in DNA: TGTGCCAGTAGTCGAGGCAGGGGCAATCAGCCCCAGCATTTT. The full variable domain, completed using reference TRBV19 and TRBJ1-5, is DGGITQSPKYLFRKEGQNVTLSCEQNLNHDAMYWYRQDPGQGLRLIYYSQIVNDFQKGDIAEGYSVSREKKESFPLTVTSAQKNPTAFYLCASSRGRGNQPQHFGDGTRLSIL.

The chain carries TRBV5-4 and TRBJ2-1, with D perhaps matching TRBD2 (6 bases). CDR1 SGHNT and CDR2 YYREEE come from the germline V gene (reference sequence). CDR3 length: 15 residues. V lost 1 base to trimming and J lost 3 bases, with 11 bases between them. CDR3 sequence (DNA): TGTGCCAGCAGCTTGAATGGAGGGAGCTACAATGAGCAGTTCTTC. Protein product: CASSLNGGSYNEQFF.